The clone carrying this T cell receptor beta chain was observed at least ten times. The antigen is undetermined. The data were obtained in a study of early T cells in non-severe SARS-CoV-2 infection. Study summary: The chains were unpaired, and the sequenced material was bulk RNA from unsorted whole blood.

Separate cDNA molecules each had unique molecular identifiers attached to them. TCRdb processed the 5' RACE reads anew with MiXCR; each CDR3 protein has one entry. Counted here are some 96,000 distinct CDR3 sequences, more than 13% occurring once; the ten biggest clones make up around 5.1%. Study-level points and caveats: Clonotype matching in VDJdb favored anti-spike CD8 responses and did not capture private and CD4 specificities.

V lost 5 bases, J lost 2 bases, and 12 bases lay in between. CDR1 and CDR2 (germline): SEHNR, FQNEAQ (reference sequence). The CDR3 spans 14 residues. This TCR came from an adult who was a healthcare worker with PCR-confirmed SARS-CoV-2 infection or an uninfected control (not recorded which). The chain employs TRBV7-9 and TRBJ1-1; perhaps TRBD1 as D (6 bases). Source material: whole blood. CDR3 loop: CASSQRTVNTEAFF. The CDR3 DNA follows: TGTGCCAGCAGCCAGAGGACAGTCAACACTGAAGCTTTCTTT.